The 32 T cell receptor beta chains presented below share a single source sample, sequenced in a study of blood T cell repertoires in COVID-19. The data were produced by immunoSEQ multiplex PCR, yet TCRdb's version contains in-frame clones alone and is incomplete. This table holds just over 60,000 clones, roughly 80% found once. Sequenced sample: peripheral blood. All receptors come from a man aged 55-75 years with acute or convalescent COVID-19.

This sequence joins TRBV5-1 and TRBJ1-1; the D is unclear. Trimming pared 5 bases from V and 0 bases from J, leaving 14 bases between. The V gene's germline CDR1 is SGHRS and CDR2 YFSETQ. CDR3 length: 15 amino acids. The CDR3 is CASSVAGIVNTEAFF. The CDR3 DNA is TGCGCCAGCAGTGTTGCGGGGATAGTGAACACTGAAGCTTTCTTT.

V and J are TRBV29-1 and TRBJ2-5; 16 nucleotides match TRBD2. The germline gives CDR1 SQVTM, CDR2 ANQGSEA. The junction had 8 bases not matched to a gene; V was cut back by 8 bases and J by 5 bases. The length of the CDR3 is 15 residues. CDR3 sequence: CSPGLAGGPSETQYF. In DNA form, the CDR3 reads TGCAGCCCGGGACTAGCGGGAGGGCCTTCGGAGACCCAGTACTTC. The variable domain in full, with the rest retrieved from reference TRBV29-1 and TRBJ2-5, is SAVISQKPSRDICQRGTSLTIQCQVDSQVTMMFWYRQQPGQSLTLIATANQGSEATYESGFVIDKFPISRPNLTFSTLTVSNMSPEDSSIYLCSPGLAGGPSETQYFGPGTRLLVL.

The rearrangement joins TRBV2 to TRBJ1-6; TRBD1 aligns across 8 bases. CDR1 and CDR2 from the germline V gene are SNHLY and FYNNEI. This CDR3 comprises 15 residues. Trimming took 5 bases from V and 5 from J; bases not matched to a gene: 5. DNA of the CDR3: TGTGCCAGCAGTTCATCACAGGGGGATAATTCACCCCTCCACTTT. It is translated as CASSSSQGDNSPLHF.

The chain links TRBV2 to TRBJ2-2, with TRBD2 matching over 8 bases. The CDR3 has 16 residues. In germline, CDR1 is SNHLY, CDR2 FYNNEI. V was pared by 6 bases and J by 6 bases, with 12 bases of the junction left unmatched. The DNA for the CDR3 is TGTGCCAGCAGAGGGTCGGTCGGGAGGGCCGCCGGGGAGCTGTTTTTT. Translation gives CASRGSVGRAAGELFF.

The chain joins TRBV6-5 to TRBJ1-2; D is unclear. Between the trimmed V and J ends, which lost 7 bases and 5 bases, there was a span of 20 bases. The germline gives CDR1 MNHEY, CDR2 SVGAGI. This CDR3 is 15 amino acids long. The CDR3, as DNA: TGTGCCAGCATTTTACGACCGTCCTCAGGATATGGCTACACCTTC. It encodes CASILRPSSGYGYTF.

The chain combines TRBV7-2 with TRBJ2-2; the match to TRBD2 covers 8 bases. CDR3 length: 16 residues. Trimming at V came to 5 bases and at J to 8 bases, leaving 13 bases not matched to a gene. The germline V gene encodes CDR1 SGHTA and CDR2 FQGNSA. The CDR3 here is CASSSLAGGRSGELFF. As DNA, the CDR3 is TGTGCCAGCAGCAGCCTAGCGGGTGGCCGTTCTGGGGAGCTGTTTTTT.

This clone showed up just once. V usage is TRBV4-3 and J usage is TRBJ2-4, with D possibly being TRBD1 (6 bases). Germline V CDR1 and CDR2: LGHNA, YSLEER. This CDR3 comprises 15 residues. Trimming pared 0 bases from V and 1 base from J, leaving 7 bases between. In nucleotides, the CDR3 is TGCGCCAGCAGCCAAGACAGGGGTGCCAAAAACATTCAGTACTTC. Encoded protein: CASSQDRGAKNIQYF.

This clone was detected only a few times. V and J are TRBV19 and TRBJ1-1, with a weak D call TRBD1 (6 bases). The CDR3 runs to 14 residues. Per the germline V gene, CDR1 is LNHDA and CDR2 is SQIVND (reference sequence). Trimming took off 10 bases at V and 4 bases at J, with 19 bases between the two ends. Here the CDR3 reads CATYREPGSTEAFF. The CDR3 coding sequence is TGTGCCACTTACAGGGAACCGGGGAGCACTGAAGCTTTCTTT.

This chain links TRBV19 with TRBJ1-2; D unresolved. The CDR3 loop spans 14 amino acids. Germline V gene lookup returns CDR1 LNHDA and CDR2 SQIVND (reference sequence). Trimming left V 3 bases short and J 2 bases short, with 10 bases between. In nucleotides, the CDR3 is TGTGCCAGTAGTATTCCGAGCGGGAACTATGGCTACACCTTC. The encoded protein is CASSIPSGNYGYTF. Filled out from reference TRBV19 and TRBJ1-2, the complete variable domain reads DGGITQSPKYLFRKEGQNVTLSCEQNLNHDAMYWYRQDPGQGLRLIYYSQIVNDFQKGDIAEGYSVSREKKESFPLTVTSAQKNPTAFYLCASSIPSGNYGYTFGSGTRLTVV.

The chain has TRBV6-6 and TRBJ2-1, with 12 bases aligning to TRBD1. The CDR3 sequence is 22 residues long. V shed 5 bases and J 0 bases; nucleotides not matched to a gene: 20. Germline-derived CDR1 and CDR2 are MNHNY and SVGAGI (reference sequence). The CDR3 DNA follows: TGTGCCAGCAGTCCCGGGACAGGGGGCCGGACTAGAGTGGTCGGCTCCTACAATGAGCAGTTCTTC. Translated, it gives CASSPGTGGRTRVVGSYNEQFF.

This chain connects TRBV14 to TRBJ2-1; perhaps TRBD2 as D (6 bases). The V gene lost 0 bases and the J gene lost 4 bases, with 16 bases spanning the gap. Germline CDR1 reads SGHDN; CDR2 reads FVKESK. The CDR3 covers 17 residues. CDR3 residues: CASSQDSGGIAYNEQFF. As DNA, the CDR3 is TGTGCCAGCAGCCAAGATTCGGGCGGGATTGCTTACAATGAGCAGTTCTTC.

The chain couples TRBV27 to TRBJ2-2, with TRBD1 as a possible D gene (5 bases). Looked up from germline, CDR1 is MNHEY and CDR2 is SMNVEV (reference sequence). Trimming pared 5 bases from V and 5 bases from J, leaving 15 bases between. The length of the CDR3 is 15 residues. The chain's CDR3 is CASSRGQMRTGELFF. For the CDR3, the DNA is TGTGCCAGCAGTCGAGGACAAATGAGAACCGGGGAGCTGTTTTTT.

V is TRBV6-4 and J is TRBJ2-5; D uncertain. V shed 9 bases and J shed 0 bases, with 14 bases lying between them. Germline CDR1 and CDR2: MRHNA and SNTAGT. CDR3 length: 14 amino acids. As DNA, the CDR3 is TGTGCCAGAAACAGCCAGTCGTACCAAGAGACCCAGTACTTC. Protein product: CARNSQSYQETQYF.

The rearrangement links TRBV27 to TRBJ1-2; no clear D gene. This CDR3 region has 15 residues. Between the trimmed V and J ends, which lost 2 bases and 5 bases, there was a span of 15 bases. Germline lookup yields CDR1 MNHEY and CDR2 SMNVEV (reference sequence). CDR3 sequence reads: CASSLVGSGGYGYTF. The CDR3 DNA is TGTGCCAGCAGTTTAGTGGGCTCGGGAGGGTATGGCTACACCTTC.

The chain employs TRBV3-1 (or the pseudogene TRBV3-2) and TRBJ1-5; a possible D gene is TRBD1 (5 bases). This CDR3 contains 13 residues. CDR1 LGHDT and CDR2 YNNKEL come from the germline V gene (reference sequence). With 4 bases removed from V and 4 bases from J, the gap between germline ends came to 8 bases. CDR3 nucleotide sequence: TGTGCCAGCAGCCCCGACAGAAATCAGCCCCAGCATTTT. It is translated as CASSPDRNQPQHF.

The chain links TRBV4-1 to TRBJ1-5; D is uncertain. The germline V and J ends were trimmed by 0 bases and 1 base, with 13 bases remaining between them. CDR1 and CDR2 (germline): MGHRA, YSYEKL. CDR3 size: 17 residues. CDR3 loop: CASSQEGRTASNQPQHF. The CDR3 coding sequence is TGCGCCAGCAGCCAAGAGGGGAGGACGGCAAGCAATCAGCCCCAGCATTTT.

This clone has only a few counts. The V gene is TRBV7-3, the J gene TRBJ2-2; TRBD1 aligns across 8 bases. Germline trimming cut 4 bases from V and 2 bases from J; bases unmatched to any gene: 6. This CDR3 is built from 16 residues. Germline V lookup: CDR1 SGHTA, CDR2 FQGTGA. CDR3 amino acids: CASSSQGAANTGELFF. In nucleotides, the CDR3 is TGTGCCAGCAGCTCTCAGGGGGCAGCTAACACCGGGGAGCTGTTTTTT.

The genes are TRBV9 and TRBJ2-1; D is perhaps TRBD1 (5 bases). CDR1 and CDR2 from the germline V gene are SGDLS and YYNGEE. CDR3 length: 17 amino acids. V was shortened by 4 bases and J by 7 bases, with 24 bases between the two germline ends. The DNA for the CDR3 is TGTGCCAGCAGCCCCCCCGTAAGACAGTATCGAGCAAATGAGCAGTTCTTC. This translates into CASSPPVRQYRANEQFF.

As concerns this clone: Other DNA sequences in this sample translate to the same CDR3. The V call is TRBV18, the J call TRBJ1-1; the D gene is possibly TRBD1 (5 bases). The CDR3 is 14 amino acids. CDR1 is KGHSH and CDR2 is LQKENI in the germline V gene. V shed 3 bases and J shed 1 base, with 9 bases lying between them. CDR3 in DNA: TGTGCCAGCTCACCCGTCCAGGGGAACACTGAAGCTTTCTTT. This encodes CASSPVQGNTEAFF.

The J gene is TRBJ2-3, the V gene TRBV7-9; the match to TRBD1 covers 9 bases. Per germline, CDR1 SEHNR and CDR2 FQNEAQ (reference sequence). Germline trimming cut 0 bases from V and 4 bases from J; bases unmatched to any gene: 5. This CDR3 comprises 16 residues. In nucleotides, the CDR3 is TGTGCCAGCAGCTTAGCGCACAGGGGGCTCGCAGATACGCAGTATTTT. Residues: CASSLAHRGLADTQYF.

DNA of the CDR3: TGTGCCAGCAGCCGACAGGGTTGGGAGACCCAGTACTTC. This gives the protein CASSRQGWETQYF. The chain uses TRBV5-6 and TRBJ2-5; 7 bases are a match to TRBD1. The junction had 5 bases not matched to a gene; V was cut back by 4 bases and J by 5 bases. The CDR3 is 13 residues long. CDR1 is SGHDT and CDR2 is YYEEEE in the germline V gene. The full variable domain, completed using reference TRBV5-6 and TRBJ2-5, is DAGVTQSPTHLIKTRGQQVTLRCSPKSGHDTVSWYQQALGQGPQFIFQYYEEEERQRGNFPDRFSGHQFPNYSSELNVNALLLGDSALYLCASSRQGWETQYFGPGTRLLVL.

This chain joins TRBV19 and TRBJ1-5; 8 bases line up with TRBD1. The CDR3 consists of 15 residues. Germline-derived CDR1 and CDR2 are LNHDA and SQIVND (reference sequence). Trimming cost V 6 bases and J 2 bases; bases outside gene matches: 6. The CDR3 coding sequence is TGTGCCAGTAGCCTGGACAGGGTACGCAATCAGCCCCAGCATTTT. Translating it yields CASSLDRVRNQPQHF.

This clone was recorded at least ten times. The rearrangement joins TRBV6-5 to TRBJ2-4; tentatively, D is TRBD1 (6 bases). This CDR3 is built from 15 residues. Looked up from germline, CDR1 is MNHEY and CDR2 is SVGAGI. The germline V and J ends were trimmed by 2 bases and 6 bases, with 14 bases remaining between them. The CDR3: CASSYGGQGSNIQYF. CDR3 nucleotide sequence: TGTGCCAGCAGTTACGGTGGGCAGGGGTCAAACATTCAGTACTTC.

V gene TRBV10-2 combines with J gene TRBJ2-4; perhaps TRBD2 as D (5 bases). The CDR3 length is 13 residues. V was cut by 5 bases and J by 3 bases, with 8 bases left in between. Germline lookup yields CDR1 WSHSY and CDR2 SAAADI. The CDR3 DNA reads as TGCGCCAGCAGTACAGAGGGCAAAAACATTCAGTACTTC. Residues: CASSTEGKNIQYF.

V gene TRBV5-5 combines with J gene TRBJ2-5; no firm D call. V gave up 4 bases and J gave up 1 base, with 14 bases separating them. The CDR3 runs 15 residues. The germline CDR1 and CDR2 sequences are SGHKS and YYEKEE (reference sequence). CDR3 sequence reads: CASSHSSSVQETQYF. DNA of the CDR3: TGTGCCAGCAGCCACTCATCGAGCGTCCAAGAGACCCAGTACTTC.

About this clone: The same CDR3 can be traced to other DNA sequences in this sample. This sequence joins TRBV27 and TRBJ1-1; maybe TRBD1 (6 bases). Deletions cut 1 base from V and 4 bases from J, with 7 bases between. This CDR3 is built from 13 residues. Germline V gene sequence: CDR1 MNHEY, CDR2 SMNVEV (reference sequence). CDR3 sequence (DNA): TGTGCCAGCAGTTTATTCAGGGGCACTGAAGCTTTCTTT. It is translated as CASSLFRGTEAFF.

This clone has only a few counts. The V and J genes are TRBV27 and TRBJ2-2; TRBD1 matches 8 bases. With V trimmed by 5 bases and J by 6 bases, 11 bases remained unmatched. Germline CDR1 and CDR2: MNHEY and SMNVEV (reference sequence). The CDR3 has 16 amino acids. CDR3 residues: CASSPQGAVMSGELFF. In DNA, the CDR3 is TGTGCCAGCAGTCCGCAGGGGGCCGTGATGTCCGGGGAGCTGTTTTTT.

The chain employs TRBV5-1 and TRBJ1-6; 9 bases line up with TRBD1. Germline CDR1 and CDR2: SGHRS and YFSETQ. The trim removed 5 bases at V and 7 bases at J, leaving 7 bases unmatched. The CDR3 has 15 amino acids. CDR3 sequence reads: CASRMTGGLNSPLHF. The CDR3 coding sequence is TGCGCCAGCAGGATGACAGGGGGGCTCAATTCACCCCTCCACTTT.

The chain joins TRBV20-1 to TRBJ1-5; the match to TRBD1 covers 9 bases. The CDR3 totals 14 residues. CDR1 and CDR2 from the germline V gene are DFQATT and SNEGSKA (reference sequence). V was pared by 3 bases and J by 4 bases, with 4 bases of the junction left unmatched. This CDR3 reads CSASQGTGNQPQHF. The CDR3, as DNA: TGCAGTGCTAGTCAAGGGACAGGGAATCAGCCCCAGCATTTT.

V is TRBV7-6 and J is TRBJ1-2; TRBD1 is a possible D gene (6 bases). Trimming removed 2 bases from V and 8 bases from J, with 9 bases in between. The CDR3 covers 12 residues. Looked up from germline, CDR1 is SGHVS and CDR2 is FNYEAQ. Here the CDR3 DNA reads TGTGCCAGCAGCTTAACAGGGTCGGGCTACACCTTC. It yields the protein CASSLTGSGYTF.

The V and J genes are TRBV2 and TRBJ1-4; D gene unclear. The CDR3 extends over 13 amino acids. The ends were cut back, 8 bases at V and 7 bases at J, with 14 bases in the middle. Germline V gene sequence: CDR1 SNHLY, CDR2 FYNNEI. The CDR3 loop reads CASGAGPGEKLFF. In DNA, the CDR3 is TGTGCCAGCGGCGCGGGTCCTGGTGAAAAACTGTTTTTT.

Here the CDR3 DNA reads TGTGCCAGCAGTCGGGGTCTCTACGAGCAGTACTTC. Encoded protein: CASSRGLYEQYF. The chain recombines TRBV3-1 (or the pseudogene TRBV3-2) with TRBJ2-7; TRBD2 is a possible D gene (5 bases). The V gene lost 6 bases and the J gene lost 3 bases, with 9 bases spanning the gap. The CDR3 contains 12 residues. From germline, CDR1 is LGHDT and CDR2 YNNKEL (reference sequence).